The source of this T cell receptor beta chain is a study of blood T cell repertoires in COVID-19. Authors' processing steps: Amplification with reference gene primers provided the estimates of nucleated cell counts. Assay: immunoSEQ multiplex PCR; the TCRdb copy retains only in-frame clones and omits some. The V and J calls and clone size were taken over from that table, and D and trimming were inferred from the DNA. The profile shows some 140,000 clones, 83% of them singletons. V was clipped by 3 bases and J by 5 bases; unmatched bases: 6. The CDR3 consists of 14 residues. Germline V gives CDR1 MNHEY, CDR2 SMNVEV (reference sequence).

The sequenced sample was PBMCs or T cells enriched from blood (not recorded which). This chain uses TRBV27 with TRBJ2-7; 8 nucleotides align to TRBD2. The source is a man under 40 who had recovered from COVID-19. The CDR3 DNA reads as TGTGCCAGCAGTTTGTTCGGGAGGGCCAACGAGCAGTACTTC. This sequence encodes CASSLFGRANEQYF.